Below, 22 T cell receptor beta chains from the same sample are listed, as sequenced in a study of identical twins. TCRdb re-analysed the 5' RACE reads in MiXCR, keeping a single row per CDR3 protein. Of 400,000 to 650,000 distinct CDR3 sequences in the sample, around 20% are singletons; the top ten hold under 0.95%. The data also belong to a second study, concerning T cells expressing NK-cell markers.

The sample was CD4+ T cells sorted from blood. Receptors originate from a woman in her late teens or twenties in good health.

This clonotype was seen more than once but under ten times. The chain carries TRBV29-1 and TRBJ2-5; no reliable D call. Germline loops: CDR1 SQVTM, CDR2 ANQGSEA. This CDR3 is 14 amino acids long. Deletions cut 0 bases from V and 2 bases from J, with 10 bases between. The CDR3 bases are TGCAGCGTTGAAGAGTTTAAGATTCAAGAGACCCAGTACTTC. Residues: CSVEEFKIQETQYF.

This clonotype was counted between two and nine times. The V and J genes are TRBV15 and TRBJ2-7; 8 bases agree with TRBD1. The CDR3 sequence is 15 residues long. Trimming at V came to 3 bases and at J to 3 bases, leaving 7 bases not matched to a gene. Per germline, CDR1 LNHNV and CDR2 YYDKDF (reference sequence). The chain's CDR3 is CATSRAHRGVYEQYF. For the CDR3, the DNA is TGTGCCACCAGCAGGGCACACAGGGGGGTCTACGAGCAGTACTTC.

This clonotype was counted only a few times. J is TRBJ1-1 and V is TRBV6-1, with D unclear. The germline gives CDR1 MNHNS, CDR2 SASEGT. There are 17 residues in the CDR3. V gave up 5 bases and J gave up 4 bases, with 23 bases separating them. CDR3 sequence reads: CASSPRPGQLMGTEAFF. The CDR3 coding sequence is TGTGCCAGCAGTCCACGACCGGGCCAGCTAATGGGCACTGAAGCTTTCTTT.

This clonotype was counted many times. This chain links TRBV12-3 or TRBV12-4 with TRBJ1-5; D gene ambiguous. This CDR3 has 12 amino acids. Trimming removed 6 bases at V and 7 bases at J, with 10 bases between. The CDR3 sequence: CASSLGGQPQHF. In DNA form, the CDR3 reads TGTGCCAGCAGCTTGGGTGGACAGCCCCAGCATTTT.

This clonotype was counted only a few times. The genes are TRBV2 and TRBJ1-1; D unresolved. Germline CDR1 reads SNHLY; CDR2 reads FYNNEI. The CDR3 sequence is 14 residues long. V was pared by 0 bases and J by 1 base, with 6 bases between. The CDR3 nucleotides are TGTGCCAGCAGTGAAGCCCAATGGAACACTGAAGCTTTCTTT. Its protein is CASSEAQWNTEAFF.

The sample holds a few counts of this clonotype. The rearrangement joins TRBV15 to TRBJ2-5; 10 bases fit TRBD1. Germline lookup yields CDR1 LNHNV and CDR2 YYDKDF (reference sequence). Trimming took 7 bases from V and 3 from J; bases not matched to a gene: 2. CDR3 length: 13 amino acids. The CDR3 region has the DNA TGTGCCACCAAAGGGACAGGGGAAGAGACCCAGTACTTC. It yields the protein CATKGTGEETQYF.

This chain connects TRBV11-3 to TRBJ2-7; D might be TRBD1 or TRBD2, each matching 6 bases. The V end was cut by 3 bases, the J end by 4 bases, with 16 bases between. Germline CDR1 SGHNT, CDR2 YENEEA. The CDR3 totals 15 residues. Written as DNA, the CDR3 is TGTGCCAGCAGCTTTGGGGGCGGGGAGGTGTACGAGCAGTACTTC. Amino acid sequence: CASSFGGGEVYEQYF.

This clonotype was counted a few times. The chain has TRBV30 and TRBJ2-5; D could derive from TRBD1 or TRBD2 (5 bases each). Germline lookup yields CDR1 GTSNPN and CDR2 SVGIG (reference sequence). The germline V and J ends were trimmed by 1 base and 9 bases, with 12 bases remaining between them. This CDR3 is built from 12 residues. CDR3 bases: TGTGCCTGGAGTGGAGGGGAGAGAGCCCAGTACTTC. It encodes CAWSGGERAQYF.

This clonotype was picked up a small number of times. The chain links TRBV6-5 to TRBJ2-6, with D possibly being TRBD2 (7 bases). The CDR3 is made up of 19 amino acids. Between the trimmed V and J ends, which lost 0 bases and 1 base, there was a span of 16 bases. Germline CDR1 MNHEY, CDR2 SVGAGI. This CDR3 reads CASSYSSSGGTSGANVLTF. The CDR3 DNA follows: TGTGCCAGCAGTTACTCGAGTTCGGGGGGCACTTCTGGGGCCAACGTCCTGACTTTC.

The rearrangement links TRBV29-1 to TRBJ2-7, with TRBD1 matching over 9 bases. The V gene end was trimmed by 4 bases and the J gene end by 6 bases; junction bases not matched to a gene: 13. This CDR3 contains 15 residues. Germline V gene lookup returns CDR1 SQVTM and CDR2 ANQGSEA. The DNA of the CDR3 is TGCAGCGTTGCATTTTTACCGGGACAGGGCGCCGAGCAGTACTTC. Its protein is CSVAFLPGQGAEQYF.

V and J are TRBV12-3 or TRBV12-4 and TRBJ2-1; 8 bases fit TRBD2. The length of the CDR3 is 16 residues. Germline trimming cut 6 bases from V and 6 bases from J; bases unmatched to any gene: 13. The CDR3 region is CASRPFGSGRANEQFF. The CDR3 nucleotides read TGTGCCAGCAGGCCCTTCGGGAGCGGGAGAGCCAATGAGCAGTTCTTC.

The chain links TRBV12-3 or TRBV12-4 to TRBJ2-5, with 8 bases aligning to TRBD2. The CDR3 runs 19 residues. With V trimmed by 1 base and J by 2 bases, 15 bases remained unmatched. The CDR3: CASSLVYGTGGPRQETQYF. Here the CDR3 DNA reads TGTGCCAGCAGTTTAGTGTACGGGACGGGAGGGCCTAGGCAAGAGACCCAGTACTTC.

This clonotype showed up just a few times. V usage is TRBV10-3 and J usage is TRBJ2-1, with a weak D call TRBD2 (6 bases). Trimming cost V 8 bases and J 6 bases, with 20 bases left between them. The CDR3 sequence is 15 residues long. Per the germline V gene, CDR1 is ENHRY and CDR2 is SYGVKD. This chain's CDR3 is CAIARGPEGPNEQFF. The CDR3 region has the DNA TGTGCCATCGCCCGGGGCCCGGAGGGTCCCAATGAGCAGTTCTTC.

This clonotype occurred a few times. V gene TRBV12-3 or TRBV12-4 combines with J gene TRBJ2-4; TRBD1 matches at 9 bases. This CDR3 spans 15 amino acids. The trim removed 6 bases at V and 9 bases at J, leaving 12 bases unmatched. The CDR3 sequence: CASRLQGAHVGIQYF. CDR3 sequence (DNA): TGTGCCAGCAGACTACAGGGGGCGCATGTCGGCATTCAGTACTTC.

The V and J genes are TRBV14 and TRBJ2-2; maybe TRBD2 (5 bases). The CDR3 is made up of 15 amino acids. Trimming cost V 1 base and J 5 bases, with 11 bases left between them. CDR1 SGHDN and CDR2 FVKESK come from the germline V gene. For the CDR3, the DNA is TGTGCCAGCAGCCAAGGGCGGGTTGATACCGGGGAGCTGTTTTTT. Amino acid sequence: CASSQGRVDTGELFF.

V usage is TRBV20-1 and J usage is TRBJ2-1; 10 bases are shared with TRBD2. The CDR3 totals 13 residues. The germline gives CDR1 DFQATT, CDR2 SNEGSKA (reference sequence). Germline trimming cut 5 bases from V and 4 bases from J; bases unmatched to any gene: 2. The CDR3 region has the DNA TGCAGTGCTCAAGCGGGGGGGTACAATGAGCAGTTCTTC. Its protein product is CSAQAGGYNEQFF.

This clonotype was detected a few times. In DNA form, the CDR3 reads TGTGCCAGCAGTTTCGGCTCTGGAAACACCATATATTTT. This codes for CASSFGSGNTIYF. The rearrangement links TRBV12-3 or TRBV12-4 to TRBJ1-3, with D hard to call. The CDR3 is 13 amino acids. Trimming stripped 3 bases from V and 0 bases from J, with 3 bases between.

The CDR3: CASSLLPSGYTGELFF. The CDR3, as DNA: TGTGCCAGCAGCTTACTCCCTAGCGGATACACCGGGGAGCTGTTTTTT. The gene calls are TRBV11-2 and TRBJ2-2; 7 nucleotides align to TRBD2. The CDR3 extends over 16 amino acids. In germline, CDR1 is SGHAT, CDR2 FQNNGV. The junction had 6 bases not matched to a gene; V was cut back by 2 bases and J by 3 bases.

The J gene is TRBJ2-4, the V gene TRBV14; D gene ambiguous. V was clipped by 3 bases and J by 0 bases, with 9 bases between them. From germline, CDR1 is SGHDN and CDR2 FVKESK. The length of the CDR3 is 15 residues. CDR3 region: CASSHSTLAKNIQYF. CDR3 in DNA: TGTGCCAGCAGCCATTCCACCCTAGCCAAAAACATTCAGTACTTC.

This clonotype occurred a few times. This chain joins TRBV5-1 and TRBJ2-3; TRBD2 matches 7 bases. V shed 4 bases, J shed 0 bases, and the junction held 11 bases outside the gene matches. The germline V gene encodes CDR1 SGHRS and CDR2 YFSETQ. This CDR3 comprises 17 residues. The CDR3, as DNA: TGCGCCAGCAGCCTATCCCGGGCTAGCGGAAGCACAGATACGCAGTATTTT. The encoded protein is CASSLSRASGSTDTQYF.

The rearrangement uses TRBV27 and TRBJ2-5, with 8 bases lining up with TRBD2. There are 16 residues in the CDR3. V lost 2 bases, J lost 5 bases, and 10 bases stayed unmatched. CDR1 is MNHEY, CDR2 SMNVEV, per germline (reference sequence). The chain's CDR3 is CASSLTGTRGSETQYF. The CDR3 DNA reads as TGTGCCAGCAGTTTAACCGGGACTAGGGGTTCCGAGACCCAGTACTTC.

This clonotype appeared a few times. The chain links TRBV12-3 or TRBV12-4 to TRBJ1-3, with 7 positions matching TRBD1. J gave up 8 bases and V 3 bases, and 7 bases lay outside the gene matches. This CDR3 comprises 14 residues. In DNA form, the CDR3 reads TGTGCCAGCAGTTTTTCGACAGGGATTGACACCATATATTTT. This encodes CASSFSTGIDTIYF.